These 25 T cell receptor beta chains originate from one sample sequenced in a study of T cells in Graves' hyperthyroidism and ophthalmopathy. TCR beta CDR3 regions were amplified from RNA transcripts. First-round RT-PCR with HTBI primers amplified the TCR CDR3 region. TCRdb independently ran MiXCR on the multiplex PCR reads; one entry per CDR3 protein. This repertoire shows fewer than 55,000 distinct CDR3 sequences, about 54% found once; its top ten account for 34%. Sequencing was performed on peripheral blood or thyroid tissue (not recorded which). The origin of the receptors is a man younger than 30 with Graves' hyperthyroidism.

The chain is built from TRBV7-2 and TRBJ1-4; D gene ambiguous. This CDR3 comprises 15 residues. Trimming pared 3 bases from V and 3 bases from J, leaving 11 bases between. CDR1 and CDR2 (germline): SGHTA, FQGNSA. DNA for the CDR3: TGTGCCAGCAGCTTGGGGTCGGGAGCTAATGAAAAACTGTTTTTT. Translated: CASSLGSGANEKLFF.

The chain uses TRBV10-3 and TRBJ2-2; TRBD1 agrees at 10 bases. V shed 7 bases, J shed 7 bases, and the junction held 6 bases outside the gene matches. Germline loops: CDR1 ENHRY, CDR2 SYGVKD. This CDR3 has 14 amino acids. The DNA of the CDR3 is TGTGCCATCACTCCGACAGGGGGCAACGGGGAGCTGTTTTTT. This sequence encodes CAITPTGGNGELFF.

As to this clonotype: A much more abundant neighbour one base away suggests this may be a read error. The chain couples TRBV9 to TRBJ2-5; 11 bases map to TRBD2. This CDR3 is 16 amino acids long. Germline V gene data show CDR1 as SGDLS and CDR2 as YYNGEE. After removal of 2 bases from V and 3 bases from J, the junction contained 6 bases not matched to a gene. Here the CDR3 DNA reads TGTGCCAGCAGCGTCCCTAGCGGGGGGTCCAAAGAGACCCAGTACTTC. Residues: CASSVPSGGSKETQYF. The whole variable domain, remainder taken from reference TRBV9 and TRBJ2-5, is DSGVTQTPKHLITATGQRVTLRCSPRSGDLSVYWYQQSLDQGLQFLIQYYNGEERAKGNILERFSAQQFPDLHSELNLSSLELGDSALYFCASSVPSGGSKETQYFGPGTRLLVL.

The rearrangement links TRBV29-1 to TRBJ1-1, with D unresolved. The CDR3 runs 11 residues. Germline loops: CDR1 SQVTM, CDR2 ANQGSEA. V was shortened by 5 bases and J by 9 bases, with 13 bases between the two germline ends. CDR3 nucleotide sequence: TGCAGCGTTTCGTACGGCGGCCAAGCTTTCTTT. Its translation: CSVSYGGQAFF.

The chain carries TRBV15 and TRBJ1-2; D remains unclear. Trimming stripped 3 bases from V and 4 bases from J, with 12 bases between. This CDR3 comprises 14 residues. Germline V CDR1 and CDR2: LNHNV, YYDKDF (reference sequence). CDR3 amino acids: CATSRDNSVYGYTF. The CDR3 nucleotides read TGTGCCACCAGCAGGGATAACTCCGTCTATGGCTACACCTTC.

This clonotype has ten or more counts. The chain employs TRBV12-3 or TRBV12-4 and TRBJ2-5; no clear D gene. V dropped 6 bases and J dropped 2 bases, with 19 bases sitting between them. There are 16 residues in the CDR3. For the CDR3, the DNA is TGTGCCAGCAGCCCGCCGTGGCAGAGTACTCAAGAGACCCAGTACTTC. Translated: CASSPPWQSTQETQYF.

This clonotype has a count of ten or more. The chain carries TRBV19 and TRBJ2-7, with TRBD1 matching 7 bases. After removal of 6 bases from V and 2 bases from J, the junction contained 7 bases not matched to a gene. This CDR3 spans 14 amino acids. Germline V CDR1 and CDR2: LNHDA, SQIVND (reference sequence). The CDR3 DNA is TGTGCCAGTAGCGAGACAGGGAGAGCCTACGAGCAGTACTTC. As protein: CASSETGRAYEQYF.

V and J are TRBV20-1 and TRBJ2-7; D is unclear. The V end lost 1 base, the J end lost 6 bases, and 10 bases lay between the germline ends. This CDR3 is built from 12 residues. Germline loops: CDR1 DFQATT, CDR2 SNEGSKA (reference sequence). The CDR3 region is CSARASMIEQYF. Here the CDR3 DNA reads TGCAGTGCTAGAGCCTCTATGATCGAGCAGTACTTC.

This clonotype appeared many times. This sequence joins TRBV7-6 and TRBJ2-3, with a weak D call TRBD1 (6 bases). V gave up 4 bases and J gave up 2 bases, with 13 bases separating them. The CDR3 spans 15 residues. CDR1 and CDR2 (germline): SGHVS, FNYEAQ. DNA for the CDR3: TGTGCCAGCAGCTCTCAGGACAGTTTCACAGATACGCAGTATTTT. Protein product: CASSSQDSFTDTQYF.

This clonotype has just a few counts. This could be a read error, since a much larger clone is one nucleotide away. The chain is built from TRBV6-2 or TRBV6-3 and TRBJ2-7; no definite D call. Germline values: CDR1 MNHEY, CDR2 SVGEGT. The CDR3 is 12 amino acids. CDR3 in DNA: TGTGCCAGCATGGCTAGAGCCTACGAGCAGTGCTTC. It yields the protein CASMARAYEQCF.

This chain connects TRBV7-9 to TRBJ1-1; no firm D call. Germline CDR1 is SEHNR and CDR2 is FQNEAQ (reference sequence). CDR3 length: 14 residues. V dropped 5 bases and J dropped 1 base, with 11 bases sitting between them. For the CDR3, the DNA is TGTGCCAGCAGCATTAGGGCGCGGAACACTGAAGCTTTCTTT. Its translation: CASSIRARNTEAFF. Complete variable domain (other parts from reference TRBV7-9 and TRBJ1-1): DTGVSQNPRHKITKRGQNVTFRCDPISEHNRLYWYRQTLGQGPEFLTYFQNEAQLEKSRLLSDRFSAERPKGSFSTLEIQRTEQGDSAMYLCASSIRARNTEAFFGQGTRLTVV.

Concerning this clonotype: Germline is not matched at one junction end, which may reflect a read error. The J gene is TRBJ1-1, the V gene TRBV7-2; D gene unclear. This CDR3 has 14 amino acids. From germline, CDR1 is SGHTA and CDR2 FQGNSA. CDR3 sequence: CASSLTGANTEASF. Here the CDR3 DNA reads TGTGCCAGCAGCTTGACGGGAGCGAACACTGAAGCTTCCTTT.

In this sample, this clonotype turned up many times. This chain links TRBV7-2 with TRBJ2-7; 16 bases are shared with TRBD2. The germline CDR1 and CDR2 sequences are SGHTA and FQGNSA. The trim removed 5 bases at V and 6 bases at J, leaving 16 bases unmatched. This CDR3 is 19 amino acids long. The DNA for the CDR3 is TGTGCCAGCAGCCTACAATCCGGGACTAGCGGGAGGGCCGGGGTCGAGCAGTACTTC. Its translation: CASSLQSGTSGRAGVEQYF.

The chain recombines TRBV5-1 with TRBJ1-1; D unclear. Trimming removed 0 bases from V and 3 bases from J, with 12 bases in between. The germline V gene encodes CDR1 SGHRS and CDR2 YFSETQ. This CDR3 is 15 amino acids long. DNA for the CDR3: TGCGCCAGCAGCTTGGCCCCAGGTGTGGACACTGAAGCTTTCTTT. Translation: CASSLAPGVDTEAFF.

This chain connects TRBV28 to TRBJ1-1; no clear D gene. Germline lookup yields CDR1 MDHEN and CDR2 SYDVKM. The CDR3 contains 13 residues. Trimming took off 6 bases at V and 2 bases at J, with 10 bases between the two ends. For the CDR3, the DNA is TGTGCCAGCAGCCCCCGGGTTAACACTGAAGCTTTCTTT. Its protein product is CASSPRVNTEAFF.

The chain has TRBV7-7 and TRBJ2-5; D assignment may be TRBD1 or TRBD2 (6 bases each). Trimming pared 2 bases from V and 4 bases from J, leaving 20 bases between. CDR1 is SSHAT, CDR2 FNYEAQ, per germline (reference sequence). There are 17 residues in the CDR3. Written as DNA, the CDR3 is TGTGCCAGCAGCTTATCGGGCGGACGACAGGAGGGAGAGACCCAGTACTTC. Residues: CASSLSGGRQEGETQYF.

This clonotype showed up many times. The gene calls are TRBV19 and TRBJ1-1; D is uncertain. The V end was cut by 6 bases, the J end by 0 bases, with 14 bases between. Germline CDR1 is LNHDA and CDR2 is SQIVND (reference sequence). This CDR3 is built from 15 residues. As DNA, the CDR3 is TGTGCCAGTAGACCTCAAAGGACGGTGAACACTGAAGCTTTCTTT. This sequence encodes CASRPQRTVNTEAFF.

The chain employs TRBV7-8 and TRBJ1-5; 8 bases match TRBD1. Germline values: CDR1 SGHVS, CDR2 FQNEAQ. V lost 6 bases to trimming and J lost 2 bases; unmatched junction nucleotides: 9. This CDR3 region has 16 residues. The CDR3, as DNA: TGTGCCAGCAGTGTGCAAGGACAGGGTGGCAATCAGCCCCAGCATTTT. Its protein product is CASSVQGQGGNQPQHF.

This clonotype was seen many times. The J gene is TRBJ2-7, the V gene TRBV6-2 or TRBV6-3; a possible D gene is TRBD1 (6 bases). The V end lost 6 bases, the J end lost 3 bases, and 15 bases lay between the germline ends. The germline V gene encodes CDR1 MNHEY and CDR2 SVGEGT. The CDR3 extends over 14 amino acids. The CDR3: CASSLDRFCYEQYF. CDR3 coding DNA: TGTGCCAGCAGCCTCGACAGGTTTTGCTACGAGCAGTACTTC.

The chain has TRBV2 and TRBJ1-5, with no clear D. CDR1 and CDR2 (germline): SNHLY, FYNNEI. The ends were cut back, 2 bases at V and 7 bases at J, with 15 bases in the middle. This CDR3 has 15 residues. This CDR3 is CASSESDREDQPQHF. The CDR3 region has the DNA TGTGCCAGCAGTGAATCGGACCGGGAGGACCAGCCCCAGCATTTT. Filled out from reference TRBV2 and TRBJ1-5, the complete variable domain reads EPEVTQTPSHQVTQMGQEVILRCVPISNHLYFYWYRQILGQKVEFLVSFYNNEISEKSEIFDDQFSVERPDGSNFTLKIRSTKLEDSAMYFCASSESDREDQPQHFGDGTRLSIL.

The sample holds one count of this clonotype. Mismatch with germline at one junction end may stem from a read error. The V call is TRBV9, the J call TRBJ1-1; D is unclear. Germline lookup yields CDR1 SGDLS and CDR2 YYNGEE. This CDR3 is 14 amino acids long. The chain's CDR3 is CASGVGRMNTEAFF. The CDR3 DNA reads as TGTGCCAGCGGCGTAGGGCGGATGAACACTGAAGCTTTCTTT.

V is TRBV28 and J is TRBJ2-6, with D perhaps assigned TRBD1 or TRBD2 (5 bases each). Germline CDR1 reads MDHEN; CDR2 reads SYDVKM. The CDR3 spans 17 residues. The V end lost 6 bases, the J end lost 0 bases, and 15 bases lay between the germline ends. CDR3 loop: CASSLGTSSSGANVLTF. Written as DNA, the CDR3 is TGTGCCAGCAGCTTAGGGACGTCGAGCTCTGGGGCCAACGTCCTGACTTTC.

This rearrangement joins TRBV4-1 to TRBJ2-5, with a tentative D call TRBD1 (6 bases). V was clipped by 1 base and J by 4 bases, with 16 bases between them. Germline CDR1 MGHRA, CDR2 YSYEKL. This CDR3 has 16 amino acids. CDR3 loop: CASSQGIAKGGETQYF. The CDR3 nucleotides are TGCGCCAGCAGCCAAGGAATAGCGAAAGGGGGAGAGACCCAGTACTTC.

This clonotype was detected ten times or more. The junction does not match germline at one end; this may be a read error. The chain couples TRBV7-9 to TRBJ2-7; no clear D. Per the germline V gene, CDR1 is SEHNR and CDR2 is FQNEAQ (reference sequence). The CDR3 spans 11 residues. In DNA, the CDR3 is TGTGCCTGCAGCTTAGAACAGGAGCAGTACTTC. Residues: CACSLEQEQYF.

This chain connects TRBV7-2 to TRBJ2-7; 14 bases are shared with TRBD2. This CDR3 is built from 20 residues. In germline, CDR1 is SGHTA, CDR2 FQGNSA. V shed 5 bases and J 7 bases; nucleotides not matched to a gene: 22. Here the CDR3 reads CASSRTSVRPGTSGSSEQYF. The CDR3 bases are TGTGCCAGCAGCCGTACTAGCGTGAGGCCCGGGACTAGCGGGAGTAGTGAGCAGTACTTC.